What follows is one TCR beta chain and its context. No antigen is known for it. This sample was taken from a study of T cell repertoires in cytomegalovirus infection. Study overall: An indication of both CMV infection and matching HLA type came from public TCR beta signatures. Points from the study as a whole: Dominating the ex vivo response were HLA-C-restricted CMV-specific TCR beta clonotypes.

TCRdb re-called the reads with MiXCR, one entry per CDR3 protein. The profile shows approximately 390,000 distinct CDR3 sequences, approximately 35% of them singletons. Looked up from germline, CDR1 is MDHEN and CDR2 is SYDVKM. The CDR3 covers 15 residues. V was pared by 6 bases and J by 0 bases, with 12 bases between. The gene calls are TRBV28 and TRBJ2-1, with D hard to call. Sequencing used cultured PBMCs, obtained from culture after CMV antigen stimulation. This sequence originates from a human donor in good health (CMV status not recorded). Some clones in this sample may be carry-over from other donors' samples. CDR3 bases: TGTGCCAGCAGCCCTAAAAGTATCTCCTACAATGAGCAGTTCTTC. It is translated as CASSPKSISYNEQFF. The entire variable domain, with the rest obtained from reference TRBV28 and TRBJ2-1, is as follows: DVKVTQSSRYLVKRTGEKVFLECVQDMDHENMFWYRQDPGLGLRLIYFSYDVKMKEKGDIPEGYSVSREKKERFSLILESASTNQTSMYLCASSPKSISYNEQFFGPGTRLTVL.